The present TCR beta chain was sequenced within a study of shared clonotypes between healthy human individuals. About the study: The donor pool was made up of a couple of women and a few men aged 18 to 49.

This CDR3 has 12 residues. Germline V CDR1 and CDR2: SGHAT, FQNNGV. Trimming stripped 3 bases from V and 4 bases from J, with 6 bases between. Details on this clone: What it recognizes is unknown.

Sorted-subset replicate PCR reactions contained roughly 210 ng DNA, corresponding to tens of thousands of T cell genomes. Using immunoSEQ multiplex PCR, the repertoire was profiled, and TCRdb retains in-frame clones only, with some absent. The data hold millions of clones, with around 94% observed a single time. General observations from the study: Naive subsets typically showed greater estimated richness than memory subsets. When compared with the clonotypes that were shared by all four sorted-subset donors, the non-shared clonotypes turned out to have lower generation probabilities.

This clonotype was obtained from a man between 18 and 35 years old in good health. The gene calls are TRBV11-2 and TRBJ2-5; D may be TRBD1 or TRBD2 (5 bases each). The specimen sequenced was naive CD4+ T cells sorted from blood. Noted subset: CD45RA+ positively selected. CDR3 residues: CASSLGTETQYF. CDR3 in DNA: TGTGCCAGCAGCTTGGGGACAGAGACCCAGTACTTC.